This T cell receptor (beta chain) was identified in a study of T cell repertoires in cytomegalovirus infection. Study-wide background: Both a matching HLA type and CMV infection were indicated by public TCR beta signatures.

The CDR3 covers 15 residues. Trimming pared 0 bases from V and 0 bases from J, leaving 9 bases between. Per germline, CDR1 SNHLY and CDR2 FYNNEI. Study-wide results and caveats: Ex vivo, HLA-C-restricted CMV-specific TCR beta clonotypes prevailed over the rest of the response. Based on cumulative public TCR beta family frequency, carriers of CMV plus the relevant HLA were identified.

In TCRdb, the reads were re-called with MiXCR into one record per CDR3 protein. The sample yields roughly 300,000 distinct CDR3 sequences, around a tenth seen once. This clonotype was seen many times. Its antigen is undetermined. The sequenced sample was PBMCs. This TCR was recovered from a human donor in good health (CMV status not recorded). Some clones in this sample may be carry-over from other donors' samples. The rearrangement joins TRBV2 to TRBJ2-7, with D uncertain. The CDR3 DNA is TGTGCCAGCAGTGAAGCGCCCGGCAGCTCCTACGAGCAGTACTTC. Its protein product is CASSEAPGSSYEQYF.